The next 2 T cell receptor beta chains were all read from a single sample in a study of CXCR3-negative and CXCR3-positive naive CD8 T cells. Their recognized antigens are unknown. Study results and limitations: Against CXCR3-negative naive cells, CXCR3-positive naive cells showed more hydrophobic TRB CDR3s.

The TRB cDNA libraries were prepared by 5' RACE with UMI labels. TCRdb re-called the 5' RACE reads and shows each CDR3 protein once, DNA omitted. The sample totals roughly 110,000 distinct CDR3 sequences. Sequencing input: naive CXCR3+ CD8+ T cells from blood. Subset here: CD45RO-CCR7+CD27+CD95- naive CD8+ T cells expressing CXCR3 (TNR3+). The source is a human donor in good health. Some clones in this sample may be carry-over from other donors' samples.

V usage is TRBV28 and J usage is TRBJ2-3; no DNA is available, so the TRBD1 call from TCRdb remains unchecked. This CDR3 region has 15 residues. Germline assignment: CDR1 MDHEN and CDR2 SYDVKM. CDR3 in amino acids: CASSLGQGTTDTQYF.

The rearrangement joins TRBV18 to TRBJ2-2; there is no DNA to check the TCRdb D call of TRBD2. The germline V gene has CDR1 KGHSH and CDR2 LQKENI. The CDR3 length is 18 residues. Here the CDR3 reads CASSLDPSGIYGTGELFF.